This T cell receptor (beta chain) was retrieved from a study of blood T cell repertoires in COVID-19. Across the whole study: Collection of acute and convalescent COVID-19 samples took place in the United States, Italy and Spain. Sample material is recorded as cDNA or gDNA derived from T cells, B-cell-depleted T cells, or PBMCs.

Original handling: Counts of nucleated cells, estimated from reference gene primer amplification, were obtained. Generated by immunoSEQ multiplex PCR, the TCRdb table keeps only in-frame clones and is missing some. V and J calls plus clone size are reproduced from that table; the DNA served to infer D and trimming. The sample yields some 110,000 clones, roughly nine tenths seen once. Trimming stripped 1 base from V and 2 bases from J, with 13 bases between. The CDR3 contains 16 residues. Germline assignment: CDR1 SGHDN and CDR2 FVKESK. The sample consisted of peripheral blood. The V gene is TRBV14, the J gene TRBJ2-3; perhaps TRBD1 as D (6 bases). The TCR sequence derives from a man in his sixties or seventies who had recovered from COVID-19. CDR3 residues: CASSQVPGTHTDTQYF. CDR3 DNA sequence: TGTGCCAGCAGCCAAGTGCCCGGGACACACACAGATACGCAGTATTTT. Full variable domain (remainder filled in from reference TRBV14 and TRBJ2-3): EAGVTQFPSHSVIEKGQTVTLRCDPISGHDNLYWYRRVMGKEIKFLLHFVKESKQDESGMPNNRFLAERTGGTYSTLKVQPAELEDSGVYFCASSQVPGTHTDTQYFGPGTRLTVL.